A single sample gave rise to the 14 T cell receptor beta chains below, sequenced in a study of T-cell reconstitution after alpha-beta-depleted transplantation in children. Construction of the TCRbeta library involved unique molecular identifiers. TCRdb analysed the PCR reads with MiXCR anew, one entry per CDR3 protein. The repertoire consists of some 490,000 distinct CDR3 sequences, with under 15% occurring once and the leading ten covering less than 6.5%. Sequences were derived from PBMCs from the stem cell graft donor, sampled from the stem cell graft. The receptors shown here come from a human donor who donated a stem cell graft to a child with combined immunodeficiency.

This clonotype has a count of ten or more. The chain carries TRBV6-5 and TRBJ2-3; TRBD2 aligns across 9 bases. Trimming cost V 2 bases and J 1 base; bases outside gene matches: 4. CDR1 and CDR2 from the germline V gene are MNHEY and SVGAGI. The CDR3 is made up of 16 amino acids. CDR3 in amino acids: CASSYMKRGGTDTQYF. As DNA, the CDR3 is TGTGCCAGCAGTTACATGAAGCGGGGGGGCACAGATACGCAGTATTTT.

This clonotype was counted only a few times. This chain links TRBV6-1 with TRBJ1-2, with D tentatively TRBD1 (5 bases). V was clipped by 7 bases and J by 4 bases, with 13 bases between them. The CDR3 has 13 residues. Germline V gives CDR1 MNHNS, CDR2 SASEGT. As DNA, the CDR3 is TGTGCCAGCATCAGGGAAAAAGTCTATGGCTACACCTTC. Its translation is CASIREKVYGYTF.

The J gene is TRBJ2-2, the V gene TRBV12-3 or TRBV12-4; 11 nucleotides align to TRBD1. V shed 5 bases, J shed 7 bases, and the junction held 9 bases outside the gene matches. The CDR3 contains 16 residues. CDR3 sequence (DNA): TGTGCCAGCAGTCCCACAGGACAGGGGGCAGTCGGGGAGCTGTTTTTT. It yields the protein CASSPTGQGAVGELFF.

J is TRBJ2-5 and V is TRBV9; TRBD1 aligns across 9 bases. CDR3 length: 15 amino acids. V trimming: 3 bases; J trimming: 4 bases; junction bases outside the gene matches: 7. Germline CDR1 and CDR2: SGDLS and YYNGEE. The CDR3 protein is CASSARGQGIETQYF. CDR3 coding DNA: TGTGCCAGCAGCGCAAGAGGACAGGGGATAGAGACCCAGTACTTC.

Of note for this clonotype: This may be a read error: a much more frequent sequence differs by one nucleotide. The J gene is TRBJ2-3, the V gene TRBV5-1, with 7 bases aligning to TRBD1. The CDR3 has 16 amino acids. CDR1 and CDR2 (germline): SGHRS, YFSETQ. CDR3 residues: CASSSTGQESTDTHYF. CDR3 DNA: TGCGCCAGCAGTTCGACCGGACAGGAATCCACAGATACGCACTATTTT.

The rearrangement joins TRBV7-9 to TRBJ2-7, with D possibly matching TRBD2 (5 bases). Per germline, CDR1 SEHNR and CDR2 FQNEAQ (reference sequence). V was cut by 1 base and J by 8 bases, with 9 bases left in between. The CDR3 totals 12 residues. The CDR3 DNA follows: TGTGCCAGCAGCTTAGTTAGCGAGAAGCAGTACTTC. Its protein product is CASSLVSEKQYF.

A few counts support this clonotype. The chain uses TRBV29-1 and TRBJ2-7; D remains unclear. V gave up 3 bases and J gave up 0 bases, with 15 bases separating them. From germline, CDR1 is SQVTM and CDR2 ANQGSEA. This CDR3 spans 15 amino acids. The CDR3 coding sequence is TGCAGCGTTGATGGTCTGCCTCCAAACTCCTACGAGCAGTACTTC. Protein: CSVDGLPPNSYEQYF.

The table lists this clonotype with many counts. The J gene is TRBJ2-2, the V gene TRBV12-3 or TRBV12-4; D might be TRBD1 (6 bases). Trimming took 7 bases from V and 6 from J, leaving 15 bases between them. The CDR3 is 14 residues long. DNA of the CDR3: TGTGCCAGCACCCCGGGTGGGGGCGCCGGGGAGCTGTTTTTT. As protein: CASTPGGGAGELFF.

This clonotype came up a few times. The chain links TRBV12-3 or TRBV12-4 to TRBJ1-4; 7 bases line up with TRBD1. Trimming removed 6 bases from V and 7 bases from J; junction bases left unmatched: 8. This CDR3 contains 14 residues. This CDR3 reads CASRSDRVGEKLFF. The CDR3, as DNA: TGTGCCAGCAGATCCGACAGGGTGGGTGAAAAACTGTTTTTT.

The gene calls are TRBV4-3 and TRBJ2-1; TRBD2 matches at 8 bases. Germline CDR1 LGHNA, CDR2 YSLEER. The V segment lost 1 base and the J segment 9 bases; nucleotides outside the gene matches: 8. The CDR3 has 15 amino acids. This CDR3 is CASSQASGSFSEQFF. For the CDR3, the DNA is TGCGCCAGCAGCCAAGCAAGCGGGAGTTTTAGTGAGCAGTTCTTC.

CDR3 region: CASSESGGAGGELFF. The CDR3 coding sequence is TGTGCCAGCAGTGAAAGCGGGGGGGCCGGCGGGGAGCTGTTTTTT. The chain carries TRBV2 and TRBJ2-2; 10 nucleotides match TRBD2. Trimming cost V 2 bases and J 7 bases; bases outside gene matches: 4. The CDR3 extends over 15 amino acids. Germline V lookup: CDR1 SNHLY, CDR2 FYNNEI.

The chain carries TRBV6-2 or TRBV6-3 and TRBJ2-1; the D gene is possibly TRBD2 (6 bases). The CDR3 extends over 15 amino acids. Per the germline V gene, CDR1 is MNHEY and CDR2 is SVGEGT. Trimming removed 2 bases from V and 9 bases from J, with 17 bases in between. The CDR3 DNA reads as TGTGCCAGCAGTTACACCGGTGGAGGGGTGGTTGAGCAGTTCTTC. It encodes CASSYTGGGVVEQFF.

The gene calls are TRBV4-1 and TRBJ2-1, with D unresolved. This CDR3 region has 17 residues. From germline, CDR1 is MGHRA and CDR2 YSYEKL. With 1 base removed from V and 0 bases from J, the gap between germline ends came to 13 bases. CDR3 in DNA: TGCGCCAGCAGCCAAGGGCGAGGTTACAGCTCCTACAATGAGCAGTTCTTC. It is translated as CASSQGRGYSSYNEQFF.

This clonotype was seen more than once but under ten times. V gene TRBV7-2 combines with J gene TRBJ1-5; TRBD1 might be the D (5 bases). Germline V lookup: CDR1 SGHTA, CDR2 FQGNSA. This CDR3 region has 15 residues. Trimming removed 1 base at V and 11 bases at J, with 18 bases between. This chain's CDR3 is CASSLVGGQGRTQHF. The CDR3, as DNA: TGTGCCAGCAGCTTAGTGGGGGGTCAGGGCCGAACCCAGCATTTT.